The 21 T cell receptor beta chains in this list originate from one sample, sequenced in a study of CD8 T cells in ankylosing spondylitis. TCRdb analysed the 5' RACE reads with MiXCR anew, one entry per CDR3 protein. The sample includes 250,000 or so distinct CDR3 sequences, about 10% seen only once; the top ten take less than 8%. The sequenced material came from blood, either unsorted or a sorted T cell fraction (not recorded which). Receptors were obtained from a male donor with ankylosing spondylitis or in good health (not recorded which).

Remarks on this clonotype: A single base separates this from a much larger clone, so it may be a read error. The V gene is TRBV5-1, the J gene TRBJ2-5; D tentatively fits TRBD1 or TRBD2 (6 bases each). Germline V gives CDR1 SGHRS, CDR2 YFSETQ. The CDR3 runs to 15 residues. CDR3 amino acids: CASSRDMGGQESQYF. The CDR3 DNA reads TGCGCCAGCAGCCGAGATATGGGGGGCCAAGAGAGCCAGTACTTC. Supplemented by reference TRBV5-1 and TRBJ2-5, the full variable domain reads KAGVTQTPRYLIKTRGQQVTLSCSPISGHRSVSWYQQTPGQGLQFLFEYFSETQRNKGNFPGRFSGRQFSNSRSEMNVSTLELGDSALYLCASSRDMGGQESQYFGPGTRLLVL.

This clonotype came up many times. The chain combines TRBV7-3 with TRBJ2-1; the D gene is possibly TRBD1 (6 bases). Per the germline V gene, CDR1 is SGHTA and CDR2 is FQGTGA. The CDR3 covers 14 residues. Trimming stripped 2 bases from V and 4 bases from J, with 9 bases between. The CDR3 loop reads CASSLGQKYNEQFF. The CDR3 bases are TGTGCCAGCAGCTTAGGACAGAAATACAATGAGCAGTTCTTC. Full variable domain (outside the CDR3, taken from reference TRBV7-3 and TRBJ2-1): GAGVSQTPSNKVTEKGKYVELRCDPISGHTALYWYRQSLGQGPEFLIYFQGTGAADDSGLPNDRFFAVRPEGSVSTLKIQRTERGDSAVYLCASSLGQKYNEQFFGPGTRLTVL.

In DNA form, the CDR3 reads TGTGCCAGCAGTTCCCCTCGACTAGCCGGGGAGCTGTTTTTT. Translating it yields CASSSPRLAGELFF. The J gene is TRBJ2-2, the V gene TRBV12-3 or TRBV12-4; weak D call: TRBD2 (6 bases). Trimming cost V 4 bases and J 6 bases, with 12 bases left between them. The CDR3 runs to 14 residues.

This sequence joins TRBV10-3 and TRBJ2-6; no clear D gene. This CDR3 is 18 amino acids long. Germline loops: CDR1 ENHRY, CDR2 SYGVKD. The germline V and J ends were trimmed by 8 bases and 1 base, with 21 bases remaining between them. The CDR3 spells CAIFPSYIMGSGANVLTF. The CDR3 DNA reads as TGTGCCATCTTCCCAAGCTACATAATGGGATCTGGGGCCAACGTCCTGACTTTC.

Ten or more counts support this clonotype. The chain carries TRBV29-1 and TRBJ2-2; weak D call: TRBD1 (6 bases). With 6 bases removed from V and 1 base from J, the gap between germline ends came to 12 bases. The CDR3 has 14 residues. Germline assignment: CDR1 SQVTM and CDR2 ANQGSEA. The CDR3 nucleotides are TGCAGCGTCATCTGGACAGAGAACACCGGGGAGCTGTTTTTT. Encoded protein: CSVIWTENTGELFF.

This clonotype was seen at least ten times. The J gene is TRBJ2-1, the V gene TRBV15; D assignment may be TRBD1 or TRBD2 (5 bases each). There are 12 residues in the CDR3. Germline CDR1 and CDR2: LNHNV and YYDKDF (reference sequence). The ends were cut back, 0 bases at V and 12 bases at J, with 9 bases in the middle. For the CDR3, the DNA is TGTGCCACCAGCAGAGATGGGGGAGCGCAGTTCTTC. Amino acids: CATSRDGGAQFF.

This clonotype was observed many times. The rearrangement joins TRBV5-1 to TRBJ2-3; 8 bases fit TRBD2. V dropped 4 bases and J dropped 5; count of bases not matched to a gene: 6. Germline lookup yields CDR1 SGHRS and CDR2 YFSETQ. CDR3 length equals 14 residues. The CDR3 DNA reads TGCGCCAGCAGCGATAGCGGGACGGGAGATACGCAGTATTTT. Its translation: CASSDSGTGDTQYF.

This clonotype has a count of ten or more. This rearrangement joins TRBV7-2 to TRBJ2-7; D tentatively reads TRBD1 or TRBD2 (5 bases each). Looked up from germline, CDR1 is SGHTA and CDR2 is FQGNSA. Trimming shortened V by 5 bases and J by 2 bases, and 13 bases separated the two germline ends. The CDR3 runs 14 residues. Written as DNA, the CDR3 is TGTGCCAGCAGCAACCCGGGACGGACCTACGAGCAGTACTTC. This gives the protein CASSNPGRTYEQYF.

V gene TRBV20-1 combines with J gene TRBJ2-3, with 9 bases that match TRBD2. The CDR3 length is 17 residues. Per the germline V gene, CDR1 is DFQATT and CDR2 is SNEGSKA (reference sequence). J lost 8 bases, V lost 2 bases, and 17 bases had no gene match. The CDR3 DNA reads TGCAGTGCTAGATCGGTGTCGCATGGGCTAGCGGGGAGTACGCAGTATTTT. It translates to CSARSVSHGLAGSTQYF.

This clonotype was seen ten or more times. The V gene is TRBV7-8, the J gene TRBJ1-2; unclear D gene. This CDR3 is 14 amino acids long. Germline CDR1 reads SGHVS; CDR2 reads FQNEAQ. Trimming took 1 base from V and 5 from J, leaving 11 bases between them. For the CDR3, the DNA is TGTGCCAGCAGCTTAGGACCTTCGAGTTATGGCTACACCTTC. Amino acids: CASSLGPSSYGYTF.

This clonotype was picked up many times. The rearrangement joins TRBV12-3 or TRBV12-4 to TRBJ1-5, with D maybe TRBD1 (6 bases). The CDR3 covers 15 residues. V lost 3 bases, J lost 4 bases, and 13 bases lay in between. The CDR3 spells CASSFSRGRNQPQHF. CDR3 in DNA: TGTGCCAGCAGTTTTTCCAGGGGTAGGAATCAGCCCCAGCATTTT.

At least ten counts were recorded for this clonotype. The V call is TRBV10-3, the J call TRBJ2-6; TRBD1 agrees at 8 bases. CDR3 length equals 17 residues. V lost 4 bases and J lost 2; bases outside the gene matches: 7. Germline CDR1 and CDR2: ENHRY and SYGVKD. As DNA, the CDR3 is TGTGCCATCAGTGCGGACAGGGAGTTAGCTGGGGCCAACGTCCTGACTTTC. It is translated as CAISADRELAGANVLTF.

This clonotype appeared many times. The chain employs TRBV5-1 and TRBJ1-2; 7 bases match TRBD1. From germline, CDR1 is SGHRS and CDR2 YFSETQ. Trimming removed 1 base from V and 7 bases from J; junction bases left unmatched: 4. The CDR3 contains 13 residues. CDR3 in amino acids: CASSLTGDSGYTF. The CDR3 bases are TGCGCCAGCAGCTTGACAGGGGATTCTGGCTACACCTTC.

A few counts support this clonotype. This chain connects TRBV7-2 to TRBJ1-5; D uncertain. V lost 1 base and J 2 bases, leaving 12 bases between the germline ends. This CDR3 has 16 residues. Germline V gene data show CDR1 as SGHTA and CDR2 as FQGNSA. The CDR3 loop reads CASSLGLGRGNQPQHF. The CDR3 nucleotides are TGTGCCAGCAGCTTAGGCCTAGGTCGCGGCAATCAGCCCCAGCATTTT.

This clonotype was observed a few times. The V and J genes are TRBV6-1 and TRBJ2-1, with 8 bases aligning to TRBD2. With 4 bases clipped from V and 5 bases from J, the junction kept 4 bases outside the gene matches. CDR1 and CDR2 (germline): MNHNS, SASEGT. CDR3 length equals 14 residues. The CDR3, as DNA: TGTGCCAGCAGTGTTAGCGGGGACGACAATGAGCAGTTCTTC. Protein: CASSVSGDDNEQFF.

This rearrangement joins TRBV12-5 to TRBJ1-1; D not resolved. CDR1 is LGHNT, CDR2 FRNRAP, per germline. This CDR3 contains 12 residues. V lost 1 base and J 6 bases, leaving 6 bases between the germline ends. In nucleotides, the CDR3 is TGTGCTAGTGGTTTGGGGGGATCTGAAGCTTTCTTT. It encodes CASGLGGSEAFF.

This clonotype was counted many times. J is TRBJ2-2 and V is TRBV24-1; TRBD1 matches at 12 bases. Per germline, CDR1 KGHDR and CDR2 SFDVKD. The CDR3 runs 20 residues. The trim removed 7 bases at V and 4 bases at J, leaving 18 bases unmatched. The CDR3 DNA sequence: TGTGCCACCAGGTCCCGGGGACAGGGGGCCGATGGGTACGGCACCGGGGAGCTGTTTTTT. Translation: CATRSRGQGADGYGTGELFF.

About this clonotype: A junction boundary mismatches the germline segment, possibly from a read error. The rearrangement uses TRBV28 and TRBJ2-3; 8 bases match TRBD2. This CDR3 has 15 residues. Germline CDR1 MDHEN, CDR2 SYDVKM. Here the CDR3 DNA reads TGTGCCAGCAGTTTAGGAGCGGGAGACGGAGATAGGCAGTATTTT. Translating it yields CASSLGAGDGDRQYF.

This clonotype was observed at least ten times. The CDR3 here is CASSSSGTSNTEAFF. The CDR3 DNA reads as TGCGCCAGCAGCTCTTCCGGGACCTCGAACACTGAAGCTTTCTTT. The chain combines TRBV5-1 with TRBJ1-1; D is possibly TRBD1 (5 bases). The CDR3 runs to 15 residues. V lost 3 bases and J lost 1, with 13 bases in between. Germline V gene data show CDR1 as SGHRS and CDR2 as YFSETQ.

This clonotype has just a few counts. CDR3 loop: CSASSLAGVTDTQYF. Written as DNA, the CDR3 is TGCAGTGCTAGTTCGCTAGCGGGGGTCACAGATACGCAGTATTTT. The V gene is TRBV20-1, the J gene TRBJ2-3; TRBD2 aligns across 10 bases. The CDR3 runs to 15 residues. The V segment lost 3 bases and the J segment 2 bases; nucleotides outside the gene matches: 5. CDR1 and CDR2 (germline): DFQATT, SNEGSKA (reference sequence).

This clonotype has more than one count but fewer than ten. The rearrangement links TRBV5-4 to TRBJ2-1; TRBD2 aligns across 11 bases. The germline V gene encodes CDR1 SGHNT and CDR2 YYREEE (reference sequence). This CDR3 contains 16 residues. The ends lost 0 bases at V and 14 bases at J; junction bases unmatched: 13. DNA of the CDR3: TGTGCCAGCAGCTTGGCCTATGTGGCTAGCGGGAGGTCGGAGTTCTTC. This gives the protein CASSLAYVASGRSEFF.